The 23 T cell receptor beta chains below were found in one sample sequenced in a study of a mutant IDH1 vaccine in newly diagnosed glioma. Time point described: week 5, during vaccination. Alongside topical imiquimod, each dose of vaccine comprised 300 ug of mutant IDH1 20-mer peptide. Using immunoSEQ multiplex PCR, the repertoire was profiled, and TCRdb retains in-frame clones only, with some absent. The table lists 40,000 or so clones, approximately 85% of them singletons. These receptors have no identified antigens. This specimen was PBMCs, taken from a glioma patient whose treatment included an IDH1 peptide vaccine. Receptors originate from a man in his forties or fifties with glioma.

The V gene is TRBV4-2, the J gene TRBJ2-1, with 7 bases matching TRBD1. Germline V lookup: CDR1 LGHNA, CDR2 YNFKEQ. V shed 0 bases, J shed 9 bases, and the junction held 11 bases outside the gene matches. The CDR3 contains 16 residues. CDR3 coding DNA: TGTGCCAGCAGCCAAGATGAGGACAGGCTGATAATTGAGCAGTTCTTC. Translation gives CASSQDEDRLIIEQFF.

This clone appeared a single time. CDR3 nucleotide sequence: TGTGCCAGCAGCTTACGTTCGGCGGGGATGGCCAAAAACATTCAGTACTTC. Translated, it gives CASSLRSAGMAKNIQYF. The chain recombines TRBV7-2 with TRBJ2-4; a weak D match, TRBD2 (6 bases). Trimming stripped 2 bases from V and 1 base from J, with 15 bases between. Germline-derived CDR1 and CDR2 are SGHTA and FQGNSA. This CDR3 spans 17 amino acids.

Here the CDR3 reads CASSPRAGTQYF. DNA of the CDR3: TGTGCCAGCAGCCCCCGGGCGGGTACGCAGTATTTT. This chain joins TRBV7-2 and TRBJ2-3, with D possibly matching TRBD2 (5 bases). The germline V and J ends were trimmed by 5 bases and 8 bases, with 11 bases remaining between them. Germline V lookup: CDR1 SGHTA, CDR2 FQGNSA. This CDR3 spans 12 amino acids.

A single count supports this clone. This rearrangement joins TRBV18 to TRBJ2-5; 9 bases line up with TRBD2. Germline loops: CDR1 KGHSH, CDR2 LQKENI. The CDR3 loop spans 19 amino acids. Losses at the gene ends were 0 bases for V and 2 bases for J; bases not matched to a gene: 13. CDR3 in amino acids: CASSPPELAGLRFQETQYF. CDR3 nucleotides: TGTGCCAGCTCACCACCCGAGCTAGCGGGGCTCCGCTTTCAAGAGACCCAGTACTTC.

The gene calls are TRBV5-1 and TRBJ2-7; TRBD2 matches at 9 bases. CDR1 is SGHRS and CDR2 is YFSETQ in the germline V gene. This CDR3 has 15 amino acids. V was pared by 7 bases and J by 3 bases, with 11 bases of the junction left unmatched. The CDR3 DNA is TGCGCCAGCGTACCCGATAGCGGGAGTTACTACGAGCAGTACTTC. It is translated as CASVPDSGSYYEQYF. The entire variable domain, with the rest obtained from reference TRBV5-1 and TRBJ2-7, is as follows: KAGVTQTPRYLIKTRGQQVTLSCSPISGHRSVSWYQQTPGQGLQFLFEYFSETQRNKGNFPGRFSGRQFSNSRSEMNVSTLELGDSALYLCASVPDSGSYYEQYFGPGTRLTVT.

The chain combines TRBV5-1 with TRBJ2-2; D unresolved. The length of the CDR3 is 12 residues. Germline CDR1 is SGHRS and CDR2 is YFSETQ. V was pared by 2 bases and J by 4 bases, with 3 bases between. The CDR3 reads CASSFSTGELFF. In DNA, the CDR3 is TGCGCCAGCAGCTTTAGCACCGGGGAGCTGTTTTTT.

The DNA of the CDR3 is TGCGCCAGCAGCCCGGGGACTCCCTCTGGGGCCAACGTCCTGACTTTC. Its protein is CASSPGTPSGANVLTF. This chain links TRBV5-1 with TRBJ2-6, with a possible D match to TRBD2 (6 bases). Germline V gene data show CDR1 as SGHRS and CDR2 as YFSETQ. The CDR3 has 16 amino acids. V was clipped by 4 bases and J by 0 bases, with 11 bases between them.

The chain carries TRBV9 and TRBJ1-5, with D hard to call. Germline lookup yields CDR1 SGDLS and CDR2 YYNGEE. V lost 0 bases to trimming and J lost 0 bases, with 4 bases between them. The CDR3 loop spans 14 amino acids. The CDR3 is CASSVGDSNQPQHF. In DNA form, the CDR3 reads TGTGCCAGCAGCGTAGGTGATAGCAATCAGCCCCAGCATTTT.

The V and J genes are TRBV27 and TRBJ1-2; maybe TRBD1 (5 bases). Trimming cost V 6 bases and J 5 bases, with 13 bases left between them. This CDR3 is 13 amino acids long. CDR1 is MNHEY, CDR2 SMNVEV, per germline (reference sequence). CDR3 amino acids: CASRAGGRYGYTF. As DNA, the CDR3 is TGTGCCAGCAGGGCGGGGGGACGGTATGGCTACACCTTC.

The chain links TRBV9 to TRBJ2-1; TRBD2 agrees at 14 bases. With V trimmed by 3 bases and J by 2 bases, 10 bases remained unmatched. The CDR3 runs 19 residues. Germline V lookup: CDR1 SGDLS, CDR2 YYNGEE. Here the CDR3 reads CASSAAGTSGSRPYNEQFF. The CDR3, as DNA: TGTGCCAGCAGCGCCGCCGGGACTAGCGGGAGTCGGCCCTACAATGAGCAGTTCTTC.

The chain has TRBV5-6 and TRBJ2-5; 9 nucleotides agree with TRBD2. Trimming cost V 4 bases and J 4 bases; bases outside gene matches: 11. Germline CDR1 is SGHDT and CDR2 is YYEEEE. CDR3 length: 16 amino acids. DNA of the CDR3: TGTGCCAGCAGCCCCCGAGGAGCGGGAGGCGTAGAGACCCAGTACTTC. As protein: CASSPRGAGGVETQYF.

The V call is TRBV4-1, the J call TRBJ1-5; no firm D call. Germline V CDR1 and CDR2: MGHRA, YSYEKL. The CDR3 runs 13 residues. Trimming took 1 base from V and 9 from J, leaving 10 bases between them. CDR3 DNA: TGCGCCAGCAGCCAAGCCAACTCCCCGCCCCAGCATTTT. Residues: CASSQANSPPQHF.

This clone was counted once. The chain uses TRBV15 and TRBJ1-1; 9 nucleotides agree with TRBD1. The V gene end was trimmed by 3 bases and the J gene end by 10 bases; junction bases not matched to a gene: 6. Germline loops: CDR1 LNHNV, CDR2 YYDKDF (reference sequence). This CDR3 has 13 residues. The chain's CDR3 is CATSSLDRGGAFF. The CDR3 region has the DNA TGTGCCACCAGCAGCCTTGACAGGGGGGGAGCTTTCTTT.

The gene calls are TRBV7-3 and TRBJ2-7; D is perhaps TRBD1 (6 bases). Germline assignment: CDR1 SGHTA and CDR2 FQGTGA. V gave up 2 bases and J gave up 4 bases, with 15 bases separating them. This CDR3 has 15 amino acids. CDR3 coding DNA: TGTGCCAGCAGCTTACCCGGCAGGGGTGGGTACGAGCAGTACTTC. Translated, it gives CASSLPGRGGYEQYF.

This chain uses TRBV9 with TRBJ2-1, with TRBD1 as a possible D gene (6 bases). Trimming removed 4 bases at V and 7 bases at J, with 18 bases between. Germline loops: CDR1 SGDLS, CDR2 YYNGEE. The CDR3 is 15 amino acids. The CDR3 bases are TGTGCCAGCAGCACCCGGGACACCTGGCGGAATGAGCAGTTCTTC. It translates to CASSTRDTWRNEQFF. Full variable domain (missing parts from reference TRBV9 and TRBJ2-1): DSGVTQTPKHLITATGQRVTLRCSPRSGDLSVYWYQQSLDQGLQFLIQYYNGEERAKGNILERFSAQQFPDLHSELNLSSLELGDSALYFCASSTRDTWRNEQFFGPGTRLTVL.

The rearrangement uses TRBV27 and TRBJ2-7, with D possibly being TRBD1 or TRBD2 (6 bases each). The V gene lost 2 bases and the J gene lost 4 bases, with 15 bases spanning the gap. The CDR3 is made up of 15 amino acids. Germline CDR1 reads MNHEY; CDR2 reads SMNVEV (reference sequence). CDR3 sequence: CASSLGAGGSYEQYF. The CDR3 region has the DNA TGTGCCAGCAGTTTAGGAGCCGGGGGCTCGTACGAGCAGTACTTC.

This CDR3 is CASSHTNTGELFF. The CDR3 nucleotides are TGCGCCAGCAGCCACACAAACACCGGGGAGCTGTTTTTT. The chain joins TRBV10-2 to TRBJ2-2; D gene ambiguous. V was pared by 6 bases and J by 2 bases, with 7 bases between. Germline V gene data show CDR1 as WSHSY and CDR2 as SAAADI. This CDR3 contains 13 residues.

The chain links TRBV7-8 to TRBJ2-3; D gene uncertain. This CDR3 is built from 12 residues. Germline V gene data show CDR1 as SGHVS and CDR2 as FQNEAQ. Trimming took 2 bases from V and 7 from J, leaving 7 bases between them. CDR3 sequence reads: CASSLNGYTQYF. In nucleotides, the CDR3 is TGTGCCAGCAGCTTAAATGGTTATACGCAGTATTTT.

This clone was detected a few times. This chain links TRBV7-2 with TRBJ2-7, with D uncertain. From germline, CDR1 is SGHTA and CDR2 FQGNSA. The CDR3 covers 12 residues. Trimming removed 5 bases at V and 0 bases at J, with 5 bases between. The CDR3 reads CASSPSSYEQYF. The CDR3 bases are TGTGCCAGCAGCCCGAGCTCCTACGAGCAGTACTTC.

The chain couples TRBV5-1 to TRBJ2-3; no firm D call. V was clipped by 4 bases and J by 6 bases, with 15 bases between them. The CDR3 is 14 residues long. CDR1 is SGHRS and CDR2 is YFSETQ in the germline V gene. The CDR3 spells CASSTLLTGDTQYF. The CDR3, as DNA: TGCGCCAGCAGCACCCTCCTGACTGGGGATACGCAGTATTTT.

The chain employs TRBV5-1 and TRBJ2-3; D might be TRBD1 (5 bases). The CDR3 runs 18 residues. V dropped 1 base and J dropped 2 bases, with 20 bases sitting between them. CDR1 is SGHRS, CDR2 YFSETQ, per germline. This chain's CDR3 is CASSLTVLGPFSTDTQYF. The CDR3 DNA sequence: TGCGCCAGCAGCTTGACAGTTTTGGGGCCGTTTTCCACAGATACGCAGTATTTT. Supplemented by reference TRBV5-1 and TRBJ2-3, the full variable domain reads KAGVTQTPRYLIKTRGQQVTLSCSPISGHRSVSWYQQTPGQGLQFLFEYFSETQRNKGNFPGRFSGRQFSNSRSEMNVSTLELGDSALYLCASSLTVLGPFSTDTQYFGPGTRLTVL.

In the case of this clone: In the same sample, other DNA sequences code for this CDR3. CDR3 sequence reads: CASSVVITGELFF. The CDR3 DNA follows: TGTGCCAGCAGCGTAGTTATCACCGGGGAGCTGTTTTTT. The rearrangement joins TRBV9 to TRBJ2-2; D gene ambiguous. V was pared by 0 bases and J by 4 bases, with 4 bases between. The length of the CDR3 is 13 residues. From germline, CDR1 is SGDLS and CDR2 YYNGEE.

The rearrangement uses TRBV5-1 and TRBJ2-1; no firm D call. CDR3 length: 15 amino acids. The germline V and J ends were trimmed by 0 bases and 4 bases, with 11 bases remaining between them. The germline gives CDR1 SGHRS, CDR2 YFSETQ. The CDR3 nucleotides read TGCGCCAGCAGCTTGGAGGGTCCCGATTACAATGAGCAGTTCTTC. Translating it yields CASSLEGPDYNEQFF.